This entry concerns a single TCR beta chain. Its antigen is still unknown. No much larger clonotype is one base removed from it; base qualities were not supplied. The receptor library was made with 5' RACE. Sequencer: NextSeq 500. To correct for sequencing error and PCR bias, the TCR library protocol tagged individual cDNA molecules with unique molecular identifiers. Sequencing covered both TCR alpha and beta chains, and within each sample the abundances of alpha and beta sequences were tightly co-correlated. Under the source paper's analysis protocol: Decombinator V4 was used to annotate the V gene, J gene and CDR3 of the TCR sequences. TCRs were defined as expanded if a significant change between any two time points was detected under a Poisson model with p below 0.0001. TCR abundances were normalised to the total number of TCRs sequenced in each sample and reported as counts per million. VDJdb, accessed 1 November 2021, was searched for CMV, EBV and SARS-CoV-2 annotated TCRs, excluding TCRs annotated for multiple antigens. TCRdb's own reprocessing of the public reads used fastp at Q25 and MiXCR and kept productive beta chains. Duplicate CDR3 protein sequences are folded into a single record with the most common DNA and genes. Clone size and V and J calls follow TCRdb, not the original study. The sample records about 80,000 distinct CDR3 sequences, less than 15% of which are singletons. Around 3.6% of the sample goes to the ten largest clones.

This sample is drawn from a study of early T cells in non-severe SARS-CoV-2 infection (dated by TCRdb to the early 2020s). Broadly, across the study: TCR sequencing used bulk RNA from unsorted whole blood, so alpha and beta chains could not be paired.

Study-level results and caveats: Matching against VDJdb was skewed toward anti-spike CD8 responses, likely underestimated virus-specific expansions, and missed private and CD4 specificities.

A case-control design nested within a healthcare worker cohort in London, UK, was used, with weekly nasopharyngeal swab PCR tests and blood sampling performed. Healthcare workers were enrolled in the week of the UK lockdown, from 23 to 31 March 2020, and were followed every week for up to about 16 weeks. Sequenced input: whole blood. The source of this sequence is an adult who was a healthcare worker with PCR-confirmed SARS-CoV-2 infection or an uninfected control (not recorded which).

The CDR3 region reads CSVVGGREAFF. The DNA sequence follows: TGCAGCGTTGTTGGGGGTAGAGAAGCTTTCTTT. Recombination joined TRBV29-1 with TRBJ1-1, with TRBD1 as a weak D call on 5 bases. The germline V gene gives CDR1 as SQVTM and CDR2 as ANQGSEA. From its cysteine to its phenylalanine, the CDR3 spans 11 amino acids. This entry keeps only the CDR3 DNA: 33 bases, framed from base 1. Trimming removed 4 bases from V and 8 bases from J, leaving 11 bases between the germline ends.